This is a list of T cell receptor beta chains from one sample in a study of blood T cells in healthy people across ages. TCRdb independently ran MiXCR on the 5' RACE reads; one entry per CDR3 protein. The repertoire holds about 1.1 million distinct CDR3 sequences, with roughly two fifths as singletons. The source material was blood. Receptors were obtained from a man younger than 30 in good health. Both conserved end residues are part of each CDR3. D genes are given only for firm matches. A clone size is listed for some rows: how often the clone was seen (once, few, many), or a class if it is expanded.

D gene	V gene	J gene	clone size	CDR3 DNA	CDR3 protein
TRBD2	TRBV13	TRBJ2-3	few	TGTGCCAGCAGCTCCTCCGGGACTAGTTCCCTAGTAGATACGCAGTATTTT	CASSSSGTSSLVDTQYF
NA	TRBV10-3	TRBJ2-3	NA	TGTGCCATCACTGAGATCGGGACAGATACGCAGTATTTT	CAITEIGTDTQYF
TRBD1	TRBV4-3	TRBJ1-1	NA	TGCGCCAGCAGCCAAGAGTCGGCAGGGGGCTATACTGAAGCTTTCTTT	CASSQESAGGYTEAFF
NA	TRBV4-1	TRBJ2-4	many	TGCGCCAGCAGCCAAGCTACCGGGGATCTAGCCAAAAACATTCAGTACTTC	CASSQATGDLAKNIQYF
NA	TRBV5-6	TRBJ2-1	NA	TGTGCCAGCAACTTGGGAGACTACGTACCCTACAATGAGCAGTTCTTC	CASNLGDYVPYNEQFF
TRBD1	TRBV5-1	TRBJ2-1	few	TGCGCCAGCAGCTTACTTTCGACCCTATGGGACAGGTACTATCGGCAGTTCTTC	CASSLLSTLWDRYYRQFF
NA	TRBV6-2/TRBV6-3	TRBJ2-3	few	TGTGCCAGCAGTTACGAGGGCGGAGGGGATACGCAGTATTTT	CASSYEGGGDTQYF
NA	TRBV9	TRBJ2-3	few	TGTGCCAGCAGCGTAGATCGGGTTAGCGGAAGTGGTCCGCAGTATTTT	CASSVDRVSGSGPQYF
NA	TRBV27	TRBJ2-1	NA	TGTGCCAGCAGTTTATATTTAGGCGGGGCGAACTACAATGAGCAGTTCTTC	CASSLYLGGANYNEQFF
TRBD2	TRBV6-6	TRBJ2-7	NA	TGTGCCAGCAGGACGGGGGGGTCTACCTACGAGCAGTACTTC	CASRTGGSTYEQYF
NA	TRBV19	TRBJ1-6	NA	TGTGCCAGTAGTATCGAAGCAGGGAGGAATTCGCCCCTCCACTTT	CASSIEAGRNSPLHF
NA	TRBV7-2	TRBJ1-1	NA	TGTGCCAGCAGCCCTAGGGACGGCCGAGCTGAAGCTTTCTTT	CASSPRDGRAEAFF
NA	TRBV7-2	TRBJ2-7	NA	TGTGCCAGCAGCTTAACTAGCCAGAACGCCTACGAGCAGTACTTC	CASSLTSQNAYEQYF
NA	TRBV7-2	TRBJ2-7	NA	TGTGCCAGCAGCTTAGTTAGGGGGACACATCTAGAGCAGTACTTC	CASSLVRGTHLEQYF
TRBD2	TRBV12-3/TRBV12-4	TRBJ2-7	NA	TGTGCCAGCAGTTTGGGGCTTAGAGCGGGGCGCCTCTACAATGAGCAGTACTTC	CASSLGLRAGRLYNEQYF
NA	TRBV6-5	TRBJ1-2	few	TGTGCCAGCGCGTTGGATCGGGACGCCCTAGGGGATGGCTACACCTTC	CASALDRDALGDGYTF
NA	TRBV18	TRBJ2-5	NA	TGTGCCAGCTCACCAAGTAGCCCATCCATGCGCGTTGAGCAGTACTTC	CASSPSSPSMRVEQYF
NA	TRBV12-3/TRBV12-4	TRBJ1-1	few	TGTGCCAGCAGCCGGGACCCAGGGGCTTTCGCTGAAGCTTTCTTT	CASSRDPGAFAEAFF